There are a few counts of the clone carrying this T cell receptor (beta chain). Antigen specificity is unknown. The CDR3 sequence is 18 residues long. Trimming at V came to 3 bases and at J to 1 base, leaving 10 bases not matched to a gene. The germline V gene has CDR1 MNHEY and CDR2 SMNVEV (reference sequence). TCRdb re-called the 5' RACE reads with MiXCR, one entry per CDR3 protein. The table lists 1,800,000 or so distinct CDR3 sequences, about 32% of them singletons. These data are taken from a study of identical twins. General study results and limits: Monozygotic twins shared more out-of-frame TCR alpha than recombination models predicted. A lower insertion count was a feature of abundant cord blood beta clonotypes, with no such feature in memory repertoires. Compared with unrelated sharing, twin-shared out-of-frame alpha sequences had more low-probability sequences.

The source material was cord blood. This chain uses TRBV27 with TRBJ2-3; the match to TRBD2 covers 10 bases. The TCR was taken from a newborn girl in good health. The CDR3 reads CASSLRGELAGGTDTQYF. The CDR3 DNA follows: TGTGCCAGCAGTTTGAGGGGTGAGCTAGCGGGAGGCACAGATACGCAGTATTTT.